Listed below are T cell receptor beta chains from one sample, sequenced in a study of T cell responses to AZD1222 COVID-19 vaccine. Here immunoSEQ multiplex PCR was the method, and the copy in TCRdb shows in-frame clones only, minus some. Of 180,000 or so clones detected, just under 90% appear once; the ten largest clones hold 4.3%. The sample was peripheral blood, taken 28 days after the second dose of the MenACWY control vaccine. These receptors were obtained from an adult who received the MenACWY meningococcal vaccine as a control. Each CDR3 is given without its conserved first and last residue.

TRBV7-2	10	TRBJ1-5	ASSPGWQPQH
TRBV6-4	11	TRBJ2-1	ASSRDPHNEQF
TRBV3-1/TRBV3-2	12	TRBJ2-7	ASSLSGGRNEQY
TRBV28	14	TRBJ1-2	ASSSFQGVLNYGYT
TRBV4-1	13	TRBJ2-5	ASSQDPGHQETQY
TRBV19	12	TRBJ1-3	ASGSRSSGNTIY
TRBV29-1	13	TRBJ2-7	SVAVTSGREYEQY
TRBV15	14	TRBJ2-1	ATSRDTLGGDNEQF
TRBV18	12	TRBJ2-5	ASSPVMYQETQY
TRBV6-6	12	TRBJ2-5	ASSPPGNQETQY
TRBV11-2	13	TRBJ1-2	ASSLDLVGTYGYT
TRBV25-1	11	TRBJ1-2	ASSELGYLGYT
TRBV6-5	12	TRBJ2-7	ASSYLQASYEQY
TRBV5-4	12	TRBJ1-1	ASSFWGMNTEAF
TRBV7-2	11	TRBJ1-2	ASSLGRVGGYT
TRBV6-4	11	TRBJ2-1	ASSEGSRGEQF
TRBV4-2	16	TRBJ2-5	ASSQESLAGGRGETQY
TRBV19	12	TRBJ1-6	ASSLRDPNSPLH
TRBV11-3	12	TRBJ2-2	ASRGQGVAGELF
TRBV24-1	11	TRBJ1-2	ATSESGGAGYT
TRBV10-2	18	TRBJ2-3	ASRFRNLAERYTSTDTQY
TRBV19	11	TRBJ2-7	ASSLGPGYEQY
TRBV25-1	9	TRBJ2-7	ASVIEYEQY
TRBV6-1	13	TRBJ2-4	ASSEGVQEVNIQY
TRBV7-3	12	TRBJ2-7	ASSEGTGRHEQY
TRBV5-4	13	TRBJ1-5	ASSVDSNSNQPQH
TRBV3-1/TRBV3-2	12	TRBJ2-3	ASSTSGRPDTQY
TRBV28	9	TRBJ2-5	ASSSAETQY
TRBV12-3/TRBV12-4	11	TRBJ1-2	ASSPTQALGYT
TRBV13	11	TRBJ1-1	ASSLSMNTEAF
TRBV10-2	10	TRBJ2-1	ATGQAGGEQF
TRBV18	16	TRBJ1-1	ASSRTSVEGQGNTEAF
TRBV14	13	TRBJ2-3	ASSFLTGGRLAQY
TRBV27	11	TRBJ1-1	ASSGAENTEAF
TRBV15	13	TRBJ2-5	ATSRDQGTLETQY